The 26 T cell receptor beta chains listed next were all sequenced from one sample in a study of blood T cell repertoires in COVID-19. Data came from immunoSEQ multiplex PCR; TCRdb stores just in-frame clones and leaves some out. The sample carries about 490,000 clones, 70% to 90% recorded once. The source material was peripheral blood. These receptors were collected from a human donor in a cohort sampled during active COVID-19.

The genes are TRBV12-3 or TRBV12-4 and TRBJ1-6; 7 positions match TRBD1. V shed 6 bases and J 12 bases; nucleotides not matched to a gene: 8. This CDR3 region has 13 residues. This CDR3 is CASSRDRSRPLHF. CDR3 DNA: TGTGCCAGCAGCAGGGACAGATCCAGACCCCTCCACTTT.

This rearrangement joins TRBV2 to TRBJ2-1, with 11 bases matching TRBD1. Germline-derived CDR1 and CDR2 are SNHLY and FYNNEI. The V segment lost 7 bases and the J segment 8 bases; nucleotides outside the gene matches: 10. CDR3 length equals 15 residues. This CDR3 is CASKVGTGGFHEQFF. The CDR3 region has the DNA TGTGCCAGCAAAGTTGGGACAGGGGGTTTCCATGAGCAGTTCTTC.

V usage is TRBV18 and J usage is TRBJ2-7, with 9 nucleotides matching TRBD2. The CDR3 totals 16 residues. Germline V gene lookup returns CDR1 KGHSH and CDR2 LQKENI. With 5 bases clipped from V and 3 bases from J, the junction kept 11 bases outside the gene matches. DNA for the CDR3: TGTGCCAGCTCATCACTAGCGGGTTGGGAAGTCTACGAGCAGTACTTC. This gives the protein CASSSLAGWEVYEQYF. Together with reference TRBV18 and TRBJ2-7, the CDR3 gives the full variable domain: NAGVMQNPRHLVRRRGQEARLRCSPMKGHSHVYWYRQLPEEGLKFMVYLQKENIIDESGMPKERFSAEFPKEGPSILRIQQVVRGDSAAYFCASSSLAGWEVYEQYFGPGTRLTVT.

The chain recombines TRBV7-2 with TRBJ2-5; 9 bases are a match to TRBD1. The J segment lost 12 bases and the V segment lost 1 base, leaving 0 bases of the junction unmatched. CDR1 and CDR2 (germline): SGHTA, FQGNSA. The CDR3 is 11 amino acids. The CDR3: CASSLGQGEYF. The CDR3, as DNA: TGTGCCAGCAGCTTAGGACAGGGGGAGTACTTC.

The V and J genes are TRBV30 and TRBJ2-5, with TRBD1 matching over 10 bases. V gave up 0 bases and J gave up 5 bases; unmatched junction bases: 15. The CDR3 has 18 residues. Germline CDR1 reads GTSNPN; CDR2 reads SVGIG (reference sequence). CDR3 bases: TGTGCCTGGAGTGTCTTAGGTTACACGGGACAGGGGCGGGAGACCCAGTACTTC. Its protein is CAWSVLGYTGQGRETQYF. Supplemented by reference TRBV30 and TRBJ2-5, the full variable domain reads SQTIHQWPATLVQPVGSPLSLECTVEGTSNPNLYWYRQAAGRGLQLLFYSVGIGQISSEVPQNLSASRPQDRQFILSSKKLLLSDSGFYLCAWSVLGYTGQGRETQYFGPGTRLLVL.

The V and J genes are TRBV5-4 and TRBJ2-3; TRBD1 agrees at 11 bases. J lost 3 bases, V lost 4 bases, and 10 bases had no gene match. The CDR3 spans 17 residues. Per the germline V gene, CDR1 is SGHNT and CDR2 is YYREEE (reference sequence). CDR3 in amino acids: CASSAGQGAAVTDTQYF. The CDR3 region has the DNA TGTGCCAGCAGCGCCGGACAGGGGGCGGCAGTGACAGATACGCAGTATTTT.

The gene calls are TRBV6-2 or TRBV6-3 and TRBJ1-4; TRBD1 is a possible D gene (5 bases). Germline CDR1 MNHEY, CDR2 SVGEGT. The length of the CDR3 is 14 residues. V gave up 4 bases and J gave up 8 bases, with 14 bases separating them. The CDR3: CASSWGDGGEKLFF. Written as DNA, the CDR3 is TGTGCCAGCAGTTGGGGCGATGGAGGGGAAAAACTGTTTTTT.

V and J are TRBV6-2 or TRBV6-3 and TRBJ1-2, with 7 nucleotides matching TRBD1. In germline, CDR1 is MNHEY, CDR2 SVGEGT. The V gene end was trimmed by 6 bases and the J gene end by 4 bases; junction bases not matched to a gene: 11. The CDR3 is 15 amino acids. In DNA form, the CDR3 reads TGTGCCAGCAGCCAGGGACAGAGCAACATCTATGGCTACACCTTC. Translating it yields CASSQGQSNIYGYTF.

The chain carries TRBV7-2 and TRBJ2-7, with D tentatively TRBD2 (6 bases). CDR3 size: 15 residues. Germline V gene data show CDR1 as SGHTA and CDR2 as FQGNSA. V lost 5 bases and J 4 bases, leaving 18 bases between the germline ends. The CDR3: CASSIVGTYLYEQYF. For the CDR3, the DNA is TGTGCCAGCAGCATTGTCGGGACTTACCTATACGAGCAGTACTTC.

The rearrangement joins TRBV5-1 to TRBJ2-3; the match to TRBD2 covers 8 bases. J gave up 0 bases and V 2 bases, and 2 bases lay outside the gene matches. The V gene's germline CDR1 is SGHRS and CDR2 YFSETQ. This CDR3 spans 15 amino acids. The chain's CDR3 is CASSLLAASTDTQYF. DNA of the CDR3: TGCGCCAGCAGCTTACTAGCGGCTAGCACAGATACGCAGTATTTT.

The CDR3 DNA reads TGTGCCAGCAGTCCCCGACAGGGAGGAAACACCATATATTTT. Its protein is CASSPRQGGNTIYF. The chain couples TRBV28 to TRBJ1-3; 7 bases match TRBD1. There are 14 residues in the CDR3. The germline V gene encodes CDR1 MDHEN and CDR2 SYDVKM. V shed 5 bases, J shed 4 bases, and the junction held 5 bases outside the gene matches.

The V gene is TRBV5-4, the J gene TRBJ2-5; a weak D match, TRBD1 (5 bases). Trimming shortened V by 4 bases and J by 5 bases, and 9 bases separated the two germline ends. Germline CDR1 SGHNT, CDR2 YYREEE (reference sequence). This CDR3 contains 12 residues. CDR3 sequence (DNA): TGTGCCAGCAGCCTCCCAGGGGAGACCCAGTACTTC. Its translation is CASSLPGETQYF.

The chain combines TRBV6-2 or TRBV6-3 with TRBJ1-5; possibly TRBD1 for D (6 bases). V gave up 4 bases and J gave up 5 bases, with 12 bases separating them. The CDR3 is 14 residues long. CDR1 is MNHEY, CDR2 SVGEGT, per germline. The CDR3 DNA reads TGTGCCAGCAGTTTTTTACAGGGCCATCAGCCCCAGCATTTT. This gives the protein CASSFLQGHQPQHF.

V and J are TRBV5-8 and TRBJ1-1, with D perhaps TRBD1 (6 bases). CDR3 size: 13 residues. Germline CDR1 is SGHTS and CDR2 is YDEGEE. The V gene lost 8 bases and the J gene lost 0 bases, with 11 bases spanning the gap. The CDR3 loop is CASKNRVNTEAFF. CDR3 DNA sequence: TGTGCCAGTAAAAACAGGGTGAACACTGAAGCTTTCTTT.

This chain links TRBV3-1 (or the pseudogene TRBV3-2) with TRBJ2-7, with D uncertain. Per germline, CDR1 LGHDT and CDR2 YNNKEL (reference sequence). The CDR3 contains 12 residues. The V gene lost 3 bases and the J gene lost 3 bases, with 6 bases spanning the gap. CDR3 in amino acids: CASSHEFYEQYF. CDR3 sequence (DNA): TGTGCCAGCAGCCATGAGTTCTACGAGCAGTACTTC.

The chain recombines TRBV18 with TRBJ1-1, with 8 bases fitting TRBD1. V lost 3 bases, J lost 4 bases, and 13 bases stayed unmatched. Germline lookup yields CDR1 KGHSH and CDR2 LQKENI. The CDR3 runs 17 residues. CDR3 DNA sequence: TGTGCCAGCTCACCCGCTAGTCAGGGGGCGCGCAGCACTGAAGCTTTCTTT. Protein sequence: CASSPASQGARSTEAFF.

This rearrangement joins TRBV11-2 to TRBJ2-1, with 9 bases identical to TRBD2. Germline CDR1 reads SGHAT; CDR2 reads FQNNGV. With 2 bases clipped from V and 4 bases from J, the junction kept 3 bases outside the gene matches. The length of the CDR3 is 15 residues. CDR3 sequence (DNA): TGTGCCAGCAGCTTACTAGCGGGATTATACAATGAGCAGTTCTTC. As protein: CASSLLAGLYNEQFF.

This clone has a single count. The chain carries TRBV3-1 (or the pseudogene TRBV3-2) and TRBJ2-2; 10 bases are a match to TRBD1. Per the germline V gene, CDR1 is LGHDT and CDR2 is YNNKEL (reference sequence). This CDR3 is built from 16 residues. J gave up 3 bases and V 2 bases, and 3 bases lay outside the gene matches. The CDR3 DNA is TGTGCCAGCAGCCAATACGGGACAGGGGACACCGGGGAGCTGTTTTTT. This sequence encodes CASSQYGTGDTGELFF.

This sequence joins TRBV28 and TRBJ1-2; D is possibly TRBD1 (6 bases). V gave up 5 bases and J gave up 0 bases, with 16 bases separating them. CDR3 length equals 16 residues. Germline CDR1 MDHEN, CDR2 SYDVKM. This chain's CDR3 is CASSGGPGRPNYGYTF. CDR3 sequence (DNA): TGTGCCAGCAGTGGGGGCCCCGGACGGCCTAACTATGGCTACACCTTC.

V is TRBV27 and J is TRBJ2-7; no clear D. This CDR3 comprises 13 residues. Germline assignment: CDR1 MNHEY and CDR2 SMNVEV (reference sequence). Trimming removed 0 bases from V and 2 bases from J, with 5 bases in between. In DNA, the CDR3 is TGTGCCAGCAGTTTATCGGCCACCTACGAGCAGTACTTC. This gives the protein CASSLSATYEQYF.

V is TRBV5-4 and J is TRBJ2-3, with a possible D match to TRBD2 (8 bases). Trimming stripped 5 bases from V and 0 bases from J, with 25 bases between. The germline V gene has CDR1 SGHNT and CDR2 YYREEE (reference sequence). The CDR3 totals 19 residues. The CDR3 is CASRATSDQRGPSTDTQYF. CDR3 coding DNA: TGTGCCAGCAGGGCGACTAGCGACCAGAGGGGGCCTAGCACAGATACGCAGTATTTT.

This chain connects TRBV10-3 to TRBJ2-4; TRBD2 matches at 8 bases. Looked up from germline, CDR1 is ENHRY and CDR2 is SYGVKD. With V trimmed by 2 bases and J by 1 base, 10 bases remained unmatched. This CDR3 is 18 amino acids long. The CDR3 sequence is CAISERGGQGSAKNIQYF. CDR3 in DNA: TGTGCCATCAGTGAGCGGGGGGGGCAGGGGTCCGCCAAAAACATTCAGTACTTC.

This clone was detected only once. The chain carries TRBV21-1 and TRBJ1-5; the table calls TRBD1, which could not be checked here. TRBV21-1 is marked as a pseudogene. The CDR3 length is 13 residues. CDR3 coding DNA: TGTGCCAGCAGCAAAGACAGTGGTCAGCCCCAGCATTTT. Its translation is CASSKDSGQPQHF.

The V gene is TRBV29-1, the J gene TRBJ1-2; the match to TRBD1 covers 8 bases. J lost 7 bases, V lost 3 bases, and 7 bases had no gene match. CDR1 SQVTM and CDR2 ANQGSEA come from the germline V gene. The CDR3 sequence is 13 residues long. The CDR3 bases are TGCAGCGTTGAGGGGGGACAGGAGTCTGGCTACACCTTC. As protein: CSVEGGQESGYTF. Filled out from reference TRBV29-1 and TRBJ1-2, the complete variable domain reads SAVISQKPSRDICQRGTSLTIQCQVDSQVTMMFWYRQQPGQSLTLIATANQGSEATYESGFVIDKFPISRPNLTFSTLTVSNMSPEDSSIYLCSVEGGQESGYTFGSGTRLTVV.

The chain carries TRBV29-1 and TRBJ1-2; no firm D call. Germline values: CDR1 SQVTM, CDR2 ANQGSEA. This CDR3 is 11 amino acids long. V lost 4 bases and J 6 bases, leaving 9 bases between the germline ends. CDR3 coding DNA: TGCAGCGTTGCCGCGGGAAATGGCTACACCTTC. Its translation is CSVAAGNGYTF.

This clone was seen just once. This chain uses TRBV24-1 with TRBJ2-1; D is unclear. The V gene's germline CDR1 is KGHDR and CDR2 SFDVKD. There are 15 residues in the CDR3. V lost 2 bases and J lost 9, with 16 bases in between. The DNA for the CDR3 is TGTGCCACCAGTGATTCCACTAACGGTGGCGCTGAGCAGTTCTTC. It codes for CATSDSTNGGAEQFF.